Following are 15 T cell receptor beta chains from one sample sequenced in a study of cytomegalovirus exposure and HLA in healthy donors. A multiplex PCR was run with 60 Vbeta primers and 13 Jbeta primers. Sequenced by immunoSEQ multiplex PCR; TCRdb stores in-frame clones only, minus some. The sample yields around 150,000 clones, more than 75% seen once. Source material: PBMCs. All receptors come from a man younger than 35 in good health and CMV-seropositive.

The chain uses TRBV6-5 and TRBJ1-6, with a weak D call TRBD1 (5 bases). V gave up 5 bases and J gave up 9 bases, with 11 bases separating them. The CDR3 runs 13 residues. Germline values: CDR1 MNHEY, CDR2 SVGAGI. The DNA for the CDR3 is TGTGCCAGCAGTCAGGGTCCCAGTTCACCCCTCCACTTT. It codes for CASSQGPSSPLHF.

Written as DNA, the CDR3 is TGTGCCAGCAGTGAGGAAGCGGGCCAAGAGACCCAGTACTTC. Its protein is CASSEEAGQETQYF. The chain carries TRBV2 and TRBJ2-5, with D possibly being TRBD2 (6 bases). Germline V CDR1 and CDR2: SNHLY, FYNNEI. The CDR3 is made up of 14 amino acids. The ends were cut back, 3 bases at V and 1 base at J, with 9 bases in the middle.

The chain carries TRBV4-3 and TRBJ1-1; 11 nucleotides align to TRBD1. The CDR3 loop spans 18 amino acids. Germline values: CDR1 LGHNA, CDR2 YSLEER. The junction had 11 bases not matched to a gene; V was cut back by 3 bases and J by 2 bases. In nucleotides, the CDR3 is TGCGCCAGCAGCCATCGGGAATTCGGGACAGGGGGAAACACTGAAGCTTTCTTT. This codes for CASSHREFGTGGNTEAFF.

About this clone: Mismatch with germline at one junction end may stem from a read error. The J gene is TRBJ2-4, the V gene TRBV2; no clear D gene. There are 16 residues in the CDR3. Germline CDR1 and CDR2: SNHLY and FYNNEI. DNA of the CDR3: TGTGCCAGCAGTGAAGGGCCGACACGAGCCAAAAACAGTCAGTACTTC. This codes for CASSEGPTRAKNSQYF. Full variable domain (missing parts from reference TRBV2 and TRBJ2-4): EPEVTQTPSHQVTQMGQEVILRCVPISNHLYFYWYRQILGQKVEFLVSFYNNEISEKSEIFDDQFSVERPDGSNFTLKIRSTKLEDSAMYFCASSEGPTRAKNSQYFGAGTRLSVL.

The DNA for the CDR3 is TGTGCCAGCAGCTTACTCCAGCAAGAGACCCAGTACTTC. Translating gives CASSLLQQETQYF. The gene calls are TRBV7-6 and TRBJ2-5; the D is unclear. Between the trimmed V and J ends, which lost 2 bases and 2 bases, there was a span of 6 bases. The CDR3 is 13 amino acids. The germline V gene encodes CDR1 SGHVS and CDR2 FNYEAQ.

This clone was seen once. The chain carries TRBV2 and TRBJ2-3, with 9 nucleotides matching TRBD2. CDR1 and CDR2 (germline): SNHLY, FYNNEI. CDR3 length: 21 residues. V gave up 4 bases and J gave up 0 bases; unmatched junction bases: 20. CDR3: CASSGLRGTSRGRFSTDTQYF. CDR3 DNA sequence: TGTGCCAGCAGTGGCCTCCGAGGGACTAGCCGGGGCCGGTTTAGCACAGATACGCAGTATTTT.

This clone has just a few counts. This sequence joins TRBV6-1 and TRBJ2-7; possibly TRBD1 for D (6 bases). V was clipped by 6 bases and J by 1 base, with 7 bases between them. CDR3 length: 12 residues. The germline V gene has CDR1 MNHNS and CDR2 SASEGT. The CDR3 DNA is TGTGCCAGCAGCACAGGGTCCTACGAGCAGTACTTC. It yields the protein CASSTGSYEQYF.

This clone occurred a few times. The V call is TRBV6-4, the J call TRBJ2-1, with 10 bases that match TRBD2. With 4 bases clipped from V and 6 bases from J, the junction kept 6 bases outside the gene matches. Per the germline V gene, CDR1 is MRHNA and CDR2 is SNTAGT. This CDR3 region has 15 residues. The CDR3 DNA reads as TGTGCCAGCAGTGGAGCGGGGGGGTTTGGCAATGAGCAGTTCTTC. Translating gives CASSGAGGFGNEQFF.

The V call is TRBV7-9, the J call TRBJ2-7, with 12 bases matching TRBD1. The V and J ends lost 5 bases and 4 bases, in that order; junction bases with no gene match: 3. The CDR3 is 14 residues long. CDR1 SEHNR and CDR2 FQNEAQ come from the germline V gene (reference sequence). The CDR3 bases are TGTGCCAGCAGCATGGGACAGGGGGCTTACGAGCAGTACTTC. It is translated as CASSMGQGAYEQYF. Complete variable domain (other parts from reference TRBV7-9 and TRBJ2-7): DTGVSQNPRHKITKRGQNVTFRCDPISEHNRLYWYRQTLGQGPEFLTYFQNEAQLEKSRLLSDRFSAERPKGSFSTLEIQRTEQGDSAMYLCASSMGQGAYEQYFGPGTRLTVT.

V is TRBV5-1 and J is TRBJ1-1; no definite D call. Germline values: CDR1 SGHRS, CDR2 YFSETQ. The CDR3 runs to 15 residues. Trimming took 0 bases from V and 1 from J, leaving 10 bases between them. The CDR3 nucleotides are TGCGCCAGCAGCTTGGCCGGCCGGGGGAACACTGAAGCTTTCTTT. It encodes CASSLAGRGNTEAFF.

V and J are TRBV4-3 and TRBJ2-3; TRBD2 agrees at 12 bases. CDR3 size: 16 residues. Germline assignment: CDR1 LGHNA and CDR2 YSLEER. J gave up 0 bases and V 3 bases, and 1 base lay outside the gene matches. The CDR3 here is CASSQLAGGSTDTQYF. In nucleotides, the CDR3 is TGCGCCAGCAGCCAGCTAGCGGGGGGGAGCACAGATACGCAGTATTTT.

This sequence joins TRBV11-2 and TRBJ2-1, with D unresolved. Germline values: CDR1 SGHAT, CDR2 FQNNGV. V was pared by 2 bases and J by 3 bases, with 5 bases between. The CDR3 is made up of 13 amino acids. The CDR3 spells CASSLRGYNEQFF. CDR3 nucleotides: TGTGCCAGCAGCTTACGAGGCTACAATGAGCAGTTCTTC.

The J gene is TRBJ1-2, the V gene TRBV7-8, with TRBD1 as a possible D gene (6 bases). The CDR3 sequence is 14 residues long. Germline V gene data show CDR1 as SGHVS and CDR2 as FQNEAQ. The V end lost 1 base, the J end lost 4 bases, and 10 bases lay between the germline ends. The CDR3 region is CASSLGTARYGYTF. The DNA of the CDR3 is TGTGCCAGCAGCTTAGGGACAGCTCGCTATGGCTACACCTTC.

This clone was observed once. The chain is built from TRBV10-3 and TRBJ1-1; D unresolved. Germline assignment: CDR1 ENHRY and CDR2 SYGVKD. Trimming cost V 7 bases and J 4 bases, with 10 bases left between them. The CDR3 loop spans 12 amino acids. CDR3 protein: CAINEGGTEAFF. The DNA of the CDR3 is TGTGCCATCAACGAGGGCGGCACTGAAGCTTTCTTT.

This clone was seen only once. The rearrangement joins TRBV4-1 to TRBJ1-2, with D possibly TRBD1 on 5 matching bases. Germline V CDR1 and CDR2: MGHRA, YSYEKL. This CDR3 has 15 amino acids. Trimming took 7 bases from V and 4 from J, leaving 19 bases between them. CDR3 coding DNA: TGCGCCAGCACGGAAGGGGCAAGTCCGTCCTATGGCTACACCTTC. The encoded protein is CASTEGASPSYGYTF.